This is a list of T cell receptor beta chains from one sample in a study of cytomegalovirus exposure and HLA in healthy donors. Using immunoSEQ multiplex PCR, the repertoire was profiled, and TCRdb retains in-frame clones only, with some absent. The data contain roughly 150,000 clones, 86% of them singletons. Sequencing was performed on PBMCs. The receptor source for this set is a woman in her twenties or thirties in good health and CMV-seronegative. CDR3s include the opening cysteine and the closing phenylalanine or tryptophan. Fields, in order: clone size, D gene, J gene, V gene, CDR3 DNA, CDR3 protein. A D gene is named only where the DNA matches it firmly. Only some rows state a clone size, as once, few, many or a class for expanded clones.

once,TRBD1,TRBJ2-7,TRBV6-1,TGTGCCAGCAGTGAAGATGGGACAGGGCATTCCTACGAGCAGTACTTC,CASSEDGTGHSYEQYF
NA,NA,TRBJ1-1,TRBV11-2,TGTGCCAGCAGCCTCAGACAGGACGAAGCTTTCTTT,CASSLRQDEAFF
NA,NA,TRBJ2-7,TRBV5-6,TGTGCCAGCAGCTTTTCTAGCGCTTACGAGCAGTACTTC,CASSFSSAYEQYF
NA,TRBD1,TRBJ2-2,TRBV9,TGTGCCAGCAGCGTAGGAGGCAGGGGGACGTACACCGGGGAGCTGTTTTTT,CASSVGGRGTYTGELFF
NA,NA,TRBJ1-1,TRBV11-2,TGTGCCAGCAGCTTAATCTCCCGGGAGAGCACTGAAGCTTTCTTT,CASSLISRESTEAFF
once,TRBD2,TRBJ2-1,TRBV7-9,TGTGCCAGCAGCTTAGCCCGCGTAGCGGGAGTTTTTGAGCAGTTCTTC,CASSLARVAGVFEQFF
NA,NA,TRBJ1-5,TRBV5-6,TGTGCCAGCAGCTTGAACAGGGATATCAATCAGCCCCAGCATTTT,CASSLNRDINQPQHF
NA,NA,TRBJ1-2,TRBV28,TGTGCCAGCAGTGCCGCACAGAGGGTCAGGGGCTACACCTTC,CASSAAQRVRGYTF
NA,NA,TRBJ1-5,TRBV9,TGTGCCAGCAGCGTAGACACCGTCTGGCAGCCCCAGCATTTT,CASSVDTVWQPQHF
once,NA,TRBJ1-6,TRBV27,TGTGCCAGCAGCCAATTAAAGGGTGGTAATTCACCCCTCCACTTT,CASSQLKGGNSPLHF
NA,TRBD1,TRBJ2-7,TRBV19,TGTGCCAGTAGTCGGACAGGGAACGAGCAGTACTTC,CASSRTGNEQYF
NA,NA,TRBJ1-5,TRBV4-1,TGCGCCAGCAGCCAAGAAAGGGGACTCAATCAGCCCCAGCATTTT,CASSQERGLNQPQHF
NA,NA,TRBJ1-4,TRBV7-9,TGTGCCAGCAGGTCAGGGGAGGGTGGAGAAAAACTGTTTTTT,CASRSGEGGEKLFF
NA,NA,TRBJ1-4,TRBV5-1,TGCGCCAGCAGCTTGTCCGGGTTTGTCACTAATGAAAAACTGTTTTTT,CASSLSGFVTNEKLFF
NA,NA,TRBJ2-3,TRBV2,TGTGCCAGCAGTGAAGTCAGGGGCGCCACAGATACGCAGTATTTT,CASSEVRGATDTQYF
NA,TRBD2,TRBJ2-7,TRBV5-1,TGCGCCAGCAGCTCAGCACCGGGGGGTGCCTACGAGCAGTACTTC,CASSSAPGGAYEQYF
NA,NA,TRBJ1-4,TRBV4-3,TGCGCCAGCAGCCAAGATCCCCATAACACTAATGAAAAACTGTTTTTT,CASSQDPHNTNEKLFF
NA,TRBD1,TRBJ2-7,TRBV18,TGTGCCAGCTCAGGGGACAGATCCGACTCCTACGAGCAGTACTTC,CASSGDRSDSYEQYF
NA,NA,TRBJ1-2,TRBV15,TGTGCCACCAGCAGAACTAGGAATAACTATGGCTACACCTTC,CATSRTRNNYGYTF
NA,NA,TRBJ1-2,TRBV11-2,TGTGCCAGCAGCGGGGTTGCCTCAGGGGAGTTAGGTGGCTACACCTTC,CASSGVASGELGGYTF
once,NA,TRBJ1-4,TRBV7-6,TGTGCCAGCAGCTTAGTAGGGCCCTATAATGAAAAACTGTTTTTT,CASSLVGPYNEKLFF
few,TRBD1,TRBJ1-5,TRBV19,TGTGCCAGTAGTCCCGGGACAGGGTACAATCAGCCCCAGCATTTT,CASSPGTGYNQPQHF
NA,NA,TRBJ1-3,TRBV30,TGTGCCTGGAGTGGACAGGTTGGAAACACCATATATTTT,CAWSGQVGNTIYF
NA,TRBD1,TRBJ1-2,TRBV4-3,TGCGCCAGCAGCCAAGCAACAGGGGGCTTCTATGGCTACACCTTC,CASSQATGGFYGYTF
few,TRBD1,TRBJ1-2,TRBV28,TGTGCCAGCAGACGGGACAGCACTAACTATGGCTACACCTTC,CASRRDSTNYGYTF
NA,NA,TRBJ2-7,TRBV25-1,TGCGCCAGCAATGGGCCCAAAATCCATAGCTCCTACGAGCAGTACTTC,CASNGPKIHSSYEQYF
NA,NA,TRBJ2-7,TRBV7-2,TGTGCCAGCAGCTTAGGTTGGGCGGAGCCCTACGAGCAGTACTTC,CASSLGWAEPYEQYF
NA,NA,TRBJ2-5,TRBV9,TGTGCCAGCAGCGGGGGGGGCGCAGGGCGAGAGACCCAGTACTTC,CASSGGGAGRETQYF
few,NA,TRBJ1-2,TRBV30,TGTGCCTGGAGTCCCGTCCACTATGGCTACACCTTC,CAWSPVHYGYTF
once,TRBD1,TRBJ1-1,TRBV7-2,TGTGCCAGCCATCGTGACAGGGCGACTGAAGCTTTCTTT,CASHRDRATEAFF
NA,TRBD2,TRBJ2-1,TRBV7-2,TGTGCCAGCAGCTTTGTCGGGGGGAGCTCCTACAATGAGCAGTTCTTC,CASSFVGGSSYNEQFF
NA,NA,TRBJ2-2,TRBV5-1,TGCGCCAGCAGCTTGGGGCTGAACACCGGGGAGCTGTTTTTT,CASSLGLNTGELFF
NA,TRBD1,TRBJ1-4,TRBV2,TGTGCCAGCAGGCACCAGGGGGCAGAAGAAAAACTGTTTTTT,CASRHQGAEEKLFF
NA,NA,TRBJ2-7,TRBV15,TGTGCCACCAGCAGAGTTGGGGAGATCGAGCAGTACTTC,CATSRVGEIEQYF
NA,NA,TRBJ1-3,TRBV29-1,TGCAGCGTTGAACCCATACGGGACGCAGGAAACACCATATATTTT,CSVEPIRDAGNTIYF
once,NA,TRBJ1-2,TRBV30,TGTGCCGGACGGTGGGGGGAGTCCCCTTATACGGATGGCTACACCTTC,CAGRWGESPYTDGYTF
NA,NA,TRBJ2-3,TRBV14,TGTGCCAGCAGCCAAAGACCGTGGGGTCGCACAGATACGCAGTATTTT,CASSQRPWGRTDTQYF
NA,NA,TRBJ2-3,TRBV2,TGTGCCAGCAGTGGGAGTGGCACAGATACGCAGTATTTT,CASSGSGTDTQYF
NA,TRBD1,TRBJ2-5,TRBV4-1,TGCGCCAGCAGCCGTGACAGGGGGCGGTGGGAGACCCAGTACTTC,CASSRDRGRWETQYF
NA,NA,TRBJ1-1,TRBV9,TGTGCCAGCAGCGTAGACCCCATCTCTGGGGCGCTCCCTGAAGCTTTCTTT,CASSVDPISGALPEAFF
NA,NA,TRBJ1-4,TRBV6-5,TGTGCCAGCAGACGAACCGGGACGTTGCCTGAAAAACTGTTTTTT,CASRRTGTLPEKLFF
NA,NA,TRBJ2-5,TRBV6-5,TGTGCCAGCCAGGAGAATCCGTACCAAGAGACCCAGTACTTC,CASQENPYQETQYF
NA,TRBD1,TRBJ2-6,TRBV7-2,TGTGCCAGCAGCGGACAGGGAATACGCTCTGGGGCCAACGTCCTGACTTTC,CASSGQGIRSGANVLTF
NA,TRBD1,TRBJ1-1,TRBV15,TGTGCCACCAGCAGAGACCCAAACAGGGGACGGACTGAAGCTTTCTTT,CATSRDPNRGRTEAFF
NA,NA,TRBJ1-1,TRBV6-5,TGTGCCAGCAGTTACTCGCCCGGGCGGAGGGCCACTGAAGCTTTCTTT,CASSYSPGRRATEAFF
NA,NA,TRBJ2-5,TRBV18,TGTGCCAGCTCGTACCGGCAGCGGGACAGGCAAGAGACCCAGTACTTC,CASSYRQRDRQETQYF
NA,NA,TRBJ2-1,TRBV15,TGTGCCACCAGCAGAGTAAGGGGAGAGTACAATGAGCAGTTCTTC,CATSRVRGEYNEQFF
NA,NA,TRBJ2-1,TRBV7-6,TGTGCCAGCAGCTTAGCCGGTATCCCCGGGCCTTACAATGAGCAGTTCTTC,CASSLAGIPGPYNEQFF
once,NA,TRBJ2-2,TRBV9,TGTGCCAGCAGCGTAGTTGGGGGGAGCACCGGGGAGCTGTTTTTT,CASSVVGGSTGELFF
NA,TRBD2,TRBJ2-3,TRBV18,TGTGCCAGCTCACCGACTAGCGGAAGCACAGATACGCAGTATTTT,CASSPTSGSTDTQYF
NA,NA,TRBJ1-1,TRBV7-9,TGTGCCAGCAGCGAGGTCGGGGTCGGGAGCACTGAAGCTTTCTTT,CASSEVGVGSTEAFF
NA,NA,TRBJ2-3,TRBV4-3,TGCGCCAGCAGCCAAGCTCAGGGTAGCACAGATACGCAGTATTTT,CASSQAQGSTDTQYF
NA,NA,TRBJ1-5,TRBV28,TGTGCCACTCTCCTTCGGAGCAATCAGCCCCAGCATTTT,CATLLRSNQPQHF
NA,TRBD1,TRBJ2-7,TRBV9,TGTGCCAGCAGCCTAAGGGACAGCCAGTCCTACGAGCAGTACTTC,CASSLRDSQSYEQYF
NA,NA,TRBJ2-1,TRBV27,TGTGCCAGCCGCCGACCCAAATACAATGAGCAGTTCTTC,CASRRPKYNEQFF
NA,NA,TRBJ2-7,TRBV6-5,TGTGCCAGCAGAAACGGAGGGGCGGATGAGCAGTACTTC,CASRNGGADEQYF
NA,TRBD1,TRBJ1-2,TRBV23-1,TGCGCCAGGGGACAGGGGTCCTATGGCTACACCTTC,CARGQGSYGYTF
NA,NA,TRBJ1-2,TRBV28,TGTGCCAGCAGTACCCCAGGGAACTATGGCTACACCTTC,CASSTPGNYGYTF
NA,NA,TRBJ2-3,TRBV15,TGTGCCACCAGCAGAGATCTTTTAAGAGATACGCAGTATTTT,CATSRDLLRDTQYF